This T cell receptor beta chain was identified in a study of technical replicates of blood from a few donors. Profiled with immunoSEQ multiplex PCR; TCRdb holds only in-frame clones, not every one. Found here are about 83,000 clones, approximately 92% of them singletons; the top ten hold more than 0.2%. The CDR3 has 14 residues. Germline V lookup: CDR1 SGHVS, CDR2 FNYEAQ. V lost 2 bases and J lost 0, with 8 bases in between. The chain recombines TRBV7-6 with TRBJ2-7; weak D call: TRBD1 (5 bases). The specimen was T cells isolated from PBMCs. This receptor was taken from a human donor in good health. This CDR3 reads CASSLKQASYEQYF. For the CDR3, the DNA is TGTGCCAGCAGCTTAAAACAGGCCTCCTACGAGCAGTACTTC.